The 28 T cell receptor beta chains given below trace back to one sample, sequenced in a study of blood T cell repertoires in COVID-19. The assay was immunoSEQ multiplex PCR, and TCRdb's table has in-frame clones only and misses some. Of around 67,000 clones listed, roughly 77% are singletons. The sequenced material came from peripheral blood. These receptors came from a human donor in a cohort sampled during active COVID-19.

The V and J genes are TRBV7-9 and TRBJ2-1, with 8 bases identical to TRBD1. Trimming cost V 3 bases and J 7 bases; bases outside gene matches: 2. The CDR3 extends over 13 amino acids. Germline loops: CDR1 SEHNR, CDR2 FQNEAQ (reference sequence). Here the CDR3 reads CASSLTGVNEQFF. CDR3 DNA: TGTGCCAGCAGCTTGACAGGGGTGAATGAGCAGTTCTTC. Full variable domain (missing parts from reference TRBV7-9 and TRBJ2-1): DTGVSQNPRHKITKRGQNVTFRCDPISEHNRLYWYRQTLGQGPEFLTYFQNEAQLEKSRLLSDRFSAERPKGSFSTLEIQRTEQGDSAMYLCASSLTGVNEQFFGPGTRLTVL.

The chain uses TRBV10-3 and TRBJ1-1; perhaps TRBD1 as D (5 bases). Between the trimmed V and J ends, which lost 8 bases and 8 bases, there was a span of 15 bases. Germline CDR1 reads ENHRY; CDR2 reads SYGVKD. The CDR3 has 12 amino acids. The CDR3 bases are TGTGCCATCGGAACCGGGGGGTCCGAAGCTTTCTTT. Amino acids: CAIGTGGSEAFF.

This rearrangement joins TRBV7-9 to TRBJ1-3, with D hard to call. The CDR3 consists of 14 residues. V lost 0 bases, J lost 4 bases, and 7 bases lay in between. The germline gives CDR1 SEHNR, CDR2 FQNEAQ (reference sequence). DNA for the CDR3: TGTGCCAGCAGCTTAGCGGAGTTAGGAAACACCATATATTTT. Its translation is CASSLAELGNTIYF.

V is TRBV9 and J is TRBJ2-1; 8 bases map to TRBD2. This CDR3 comprises 16 residues. Unmatched junction bases numbered 6, after V lost 0 bases and J lost 4 bases. Germline values: CDR1 SGDLS, CDR2 YYNGEE. The DNA of the CDR3 is TGTGCCAGCAGCGTAGGTGGAGCGGGAGCGTACAATGAGCAGTTCTTC. Translating it yields CASSVGGAGAYNEQFF.

The rearrangement uses TRBV5-1 and TRBJ1-1; D is possibly TRBD1 (5 bases). Trimming took off 4 bases at V and 7 bases at J, with 26 bases between the two ends. CDR1 and CDR2 from the germline V gene are SGHRS and YFSETQ. The length of the CDR3 is 17 residues. CDR3 sequence: CASSPGGLADLAFEAFF. CDR3 DNA: TGCGCCAGCAGCCCGGGGGGTTTGGCGGACTTGGCCTTTGAAGCTTTCTTT.

The chain links TRBV12-5 to TRBJ2-2, with TRBD2 matching over 14 bases. Germline CDR1 LGHNT, CDR2 FRNRAP. V trimming: 9 bases; J trimming: 5 bases; junction bases outside the gene matches: 8. The CDR3 is 16 amino acids. The CDR3 DNA follows: TGTGCTAGCGGGACTAGCGGGAGTTGGGGGACCGGGGAGCTGTTTTTT. This encodes CASGTSGSWGTGELFF.

This chain links TRBV2 with TRBJ1-1, with D uncertain. The CDR3 has 11 residues. The germline V gene encodes CDR1 SNHLY and CDR2 FYNNEI. V shed 4 bases and J shed 8 bases, with 8 bases lying between them. The CDR3: CASSVEGEAFF. The CDR3, as DNA: TGTGCCAGCAGTGTAGAGGGCGAAGCTTTCTTT.

This clone was picked up one time. The V call is TRBV18, the J call TRBJ1-4; D is possibly TRBD1 (5 bases). Per the germline V gene, CDR1 is KGHSH and CDR2 is LQKENI. The V gene lost 3 bases and the J gene lost 7 bases, with 12 bases spanning the gap. CDR3 length: 14 residues. CDR3 sequence reads: CASSPRGSSEKLFF. CDR3 sequence (DNA): TGTGCCAGCTCACCTCGGGGGAGTAGTGAAAAACTGTTTTTT. Looking up the rest from reference TRBV18 and TRBJ1-4 gives the full variable domain: NAGVMQNPRHLVRRRGQEARLRCSPMKGHSHVYWYRQLPEEGLKFMVYLQKENIIDESGMPKERFSAEFPKEGPSILRIQQVVRGDSAAYFCASSPRGSSEKLFFGSGTQLSVL.

This clone was picked up a small number of times. This CDR3 is CATSEGGMNSPLHF. The CDR3 nucleotides are TGTGCCACCAGTGAAGGGGGCATGAATTCACCCCTCCACTTT. The chain uses TRBV24-1 and TRBJ1-6; TRBD1 matches at 7 bases. The CDR3 consists of 14 residues. J gave up 7 bases and V 4 bases, and 3 bases lay outside the gene matches. Per germline, CDR1 KGHDR and CDR2 SFDVKD.

V gene TRBV18 combines with J gene TRBJ2-2; D might be TRBD1 (6 bases). Trimming left V 3 bases short and J 3 bases short, with 11 bases between. Germline lookup yields CDR1 KGHSH and CDR2 LQKENI. The CDR3 is 15 amino acids. The CDR3 loop reads CASSPTTGYTGELFF. CDR3 bases: TGTGCCAGCTCACCGACCACAGGGTACACCGGGGAGCTGTTTTTT.

The J gene is TRBJ2-1, the V gene TRBV9, with TRBD2 identical over 8 bases. This CDR3 is 15 amino acids long. Unmatched junction bases numbered 7, after V lost 4 bases and J lost 4 bases. Germline V gene sequence: CDR1 SGDLS, CDR2 YYNGEE. The CDR3 region has the DNA TGTGCCAGCAGCCCCGCTAGCGGGCTATACAATGAGCAGTTCTTC. Encoded protein: CASSPASGLYNEQFF.

This chain links TRBV7-3 with TRBJ2-3, with TRBD1 as a possible D gene (5 bases). CDR1 is SGHTA, CDR2 FQGTGA, per germline. V was shortened by 5 bases and J by 0 bases, with 12 bases between the two germline ends. The CDR3 sequence is 15 residues long. The CDR3: CASSLDPGSTDTQYF. Written as DNA, the CDR3 is TGTGCCAGCAGCCTCGACCCAGGGAGCACAGATACGCAGTATTTT.

This chain links TRBV6-2 or TRBV6-3 with TRBJ2-5; D perhaps matches TRBD1 (6 bases). The V end lost 5 bases, the J end lost 7 bases, and 14 bases lay between the germline ends. The germline gives CDR1 MNHEY, CDR2 SVGEGT. CDR3 length: 13 residues. For the CDR3, the DNA is TGTGCCAGCAGTGGTACAGGGTATGGGACCCAGTACTTC. It yields the protein CASSGTGYGTQYF.

This clone was counted between two and nine times. V is TRBV28 and J is TRBJ2-1; 9 bases fit TRBD2. Germline V gene sequence: CDR1 MDHEN, CDR2 SYDVKM. V shed 5 bases and J 9 bases; nucleotides not matched to a gene: 5. There are 13 residues in the CDR3. CDR3 nucleotide sequence: TGTGCCAGCAGTCAAGCGGGAGGTTCTGAGCAGTTCTTC. It translates to CASSQAGGSEQFF.

The V gene is TRBV3-1 (or the pseudogene TRBV3-2), the J gene TRBJ1-2, with a tentative D call TRBD1 (5 bases). From germline, CDR1 is LGHDT and CDR2 YNNKEL (reference sequence). The CDR3 consists of 17 residues. V shed 4 bases and J shed 2 bases, with 20 bases lying between them. CDR3 in DNA: TGTGCCAGCAGCCTCTCCTGGGCAGGGAGGGTAAACTATGGCTACACCTTC. Its translation is CASSLSWAGRVNYGYTF.

This clone was recorded a few times. The rearrangement links TRBV2 to TRBJ2-1, with 7 bases identical to TRBD2. Germline CDR1 reads SNHLY; CDR2 reads FYNNEI. With 8 bases clipped from V and 3 bases from J, the junction kept 7 bases outside the gene matches. CDR3 length: 14 residues. The CDR3 here is CASRTSADYNEQFF. CDR3 DNA sequence: TGTGCCAGCCGCACTAGCGCTGACTACAATGAGCAGTTCTTC.

Turning to this clone: This sample includes further DNA sequences coding for the same CDR3. V and J are TRBV7-2 and TRBJ2-7, with TRBD2 matching 10 bases. CDR3 length equals 15 residues. The ends lost 3 bases at V and 4 bases at J; junction bases unmatched: 6. Per germline, CDR1 SGHTA and CDR2 FQGNSA. The CDR3: CASSFRTSGAYEQYF. CDR3 DNA sequence: TGTGCCAGCAGCTTCCGGACTAGCGGAGCGTACGAGCAGTACTTC.

This chain links TRBV4-2 with TRBJ2-5; 7 nucleotides line up with TRBD2. Trimming cost V 0 bases and J 5 bases; bases outside gene matches: 9. The CDR3 has 16 amino acids. In germline, CDR1 is LGHNA, CDR2 YNFKEQ. Written as DNA, the CDR3 is TGTGCCAGCAGCCAAGATCTGGCGGGAGTGTATGAGACCCAGTACTTC. It codes for CASSQDLAGVYETQYF.

The V gene is TRBV27, the J gene TRBJ2-1; tentative D call: TRBD2 (5 bases). The V end was cut by 7 bases, the J end by 10 bases, with 20 bases between. CDR1 and CDR2 (germline): MNHEY, SMNVEV (reference sequence). The CDR3 is made up of 14 amino acids. The CDR3 nucleotides read TGTGCCAGCACCCTAGATCGAGGGTCCGGGGAGCAGTTCTTC. Protein sequence: CASTLDRGSGEQFF.

This clone is a singleton in its sample. The rearrangement links TRBV28 to TRBJ2-3, with 7 bases aligning to TRBD2. CDR3 size: 13 residues. In germline, CDR1 is MDHEN, CDR2 SYDVKM. J lost 6 bases, V lost 5 bases, and 5 bases had no gene match. In DNA, the CDR3 is TGTGCCAGCAGTGGACTAGAGGGGGATACGCAGTATTTT. Residues: CASSGLEGDTQYF.

The gene calls are TRBV6-2 or TRBV6-3 and TRBJ2-1; TRBD2 matches at 7 bases. The germline CDR1 and CDR2 sequences are MNHEY and SVGEGT. The junction had 12 bases not matched to a gene; V was cut back by 0 bases and J by 7 bases. The CDR3 runs 17 residues. As DNA, the CDR3 is TGTGCCAGCAGTTACTCGGGCGGGAGTGGGTCCCGAAATGAGCAGTTCTTC. It translates to CASSYSGGSGSRNEQFF.

The CDR3 is CASSLAGPSGANVLTF. The CDR3 coding sequence is TGTGCCAGCAGCTTGGCCGGTCCCTCTGGGGCCAACGTCCTGACTTTC. This chain joins TRBV5-4 and TRBJ2-6; D uncertain. Germline V CDR1 and CDR2: SGHNT, YYREEE (reference sequence). Trimming removed 0 bases from V and 0 bases from J, with 7 bases in between. This CDR3 is built from 16 residues.

The rearrangement joins TRBV28 to TRBJ1-6, with unresolved D. The CDR3 contains 13 residues. Trimming shortened V by 5 bases and J by 14 bases, and 16 bases separated the two germline ends. Germline V gene lookup returns CDR1 MDHEN and CDR2 SYDVKM. The CDR3 region has the DNA TGTGCCAGCAGTCCCCGGGGAATAGGCACCCTCCACTTT. As protein: CASSPRGIGTLHF.

This clone was detected a few times. The chain is built from TRBV5-1 and TRBJ2-7; 11 bases are a match to TRBD2. CDR3 size: 16 residues. Germline CDR1 reads SGHRS; CDR2 reads YFSETQ. The ends lost 4 bases at V and 0 bases at J; junction bases unmatched: 6. The CDR3: CASSTGLAGSSYEQYF. In nucleotides, the CDR3 is TGCGCCAGCAGCACCGGACTAGCGGGTAGCTCCTACGAGCAGTACTTC.

The J gene is TRBJ2-7, the V gene TRBV4-3, with unresolved D. The CDR3 is 16 residues long. Germline CDR1 is LGHNA and CDR2 is YSLEER. Trimming shortened V by 1 base and J by 2 bases, and 15 bases separated the two germline ends. The CDR3 DNA reads as TGCGCCAGCAGCCAAGGAGACTTTAGATCCCCCTACGAGCAGTACTTC. Protein sequence: CASSQGDFRSPYEQYF.

The rearrangement uses TRBV4-3 and TRBJ1-4; 7 nucleotides agree with TRBD1. Germline assignment: CDR1 LGHNA and CDR2 YSLEER. Trimming at V came to 4 bases and at J to 6 bases, leaving 8 bases not matched to a gene. This CDR3 spans 15 amino acids. The CDR3 sequence is CASSRAIGTDEKLFF. DNA for the CDR3: TGCGCCAGCAGCCGCGCGATCGGGACAGATGAAAAACTGTTTTTT.

The chain links TRBV28 to TRBJ2-1; D not certain. The CDR3 spans 15 residues. Deletions cut 3 bases from V and 6 bases from J, with 15 bases between. CDR1 and CDR2 (germline): MDHEN, SYDVKM. CDR3 DNA: TGTGCCAGCAGTTTGAGTCCGCCGAGTTCCAATGAGCAGTTCTTC. Its translation is CASSLSPPSSNEQFF.

This sequence joins TRBV28 and TRBJ1-2, with D possibly matching TRBD1 (5 bases). Trimming shortened V by 6 bases and J by 3 bases, and 14 bases separated the two germline ends. Germline V gene sequence: CDR1 MDHEN, CDR2 SYDVKM. CDR3 length equals 14 residues. DNA of the CDR3: TGTGCCAGCAGCCCGCCTGACAGTTACTATGGCTACACCTTC. Amino acids: CASSPPDSYYGYTF.